These T cell receptor beta chains were read from a single sample in a study of regulatory T cells in long-lasting Graves disease. TCRdb reanalysed the multiplex PCR reads using MiXCR and keeps one entry per CDR3 protein. The data hold approximately 390,000 distinct CDR3 sequences, with 15% to 20% observed a single time. The sample was also linked to a second study, of T cells in Graves' hyperthyroidism and ophthalmopathy.

The sample consisted of peripheral blood mononuclear cells (PBMCs), taken at new diagnosis, from a patient treated with antithyroid drugs. Receptors originate from a young woman with Graves disease. The CDR3 runs from the conserved cysteine through the conserved F or W. D genes are given only for firm matches. Clone size appears in some rows only: once, few, many, or a class for an expanded clone.

>TRBV12-3/TRBV12-4|TRBJ1-3|NA|few
TGTGCCAGCAGTTTTGCGGGGCACGGAAACACCATATATTTT
CASSFAGHGNTIYF
>TRBV20-1|TRBJ2-3|TRBD2|many
TGCAGTGCTAGGAATTATAATAGCGGGGGGGCATTGGATACGCAGTATTTT
CSARNYNSGGALDTQYF
>TRBV9|TRBJ2-1|TRBD2|NA
TGTGCCAGCAGCACGAGCGGGAGTCTAAATGAGCAGTTCTTC
CASSTSGSLNEQFF
>TRBV20-1|TRBJ2-5|TRBD2|many
TGCAGTGCTCGAACGGGACTAGCGGGGAAAGAGACCCAGTACTTC
CSARTGLAGKETQYF
>TRBV9|TRBJ1-1|NA|many
TGTGCCAGCAGCGTAGTCGGGTCCACTGAAGCTTTCTTT
CASSVVGSTEAFF
>TRBV2|TRBJ1-2|TRBD1|few
TGTGCCAGCAGTGTGCGGACAGGGAAAGGCTACACCTTC
CASSVRTGKGYTF
>TRBV29-1|TRBJ2-5|NA|few
TGCAGCGTTGGGCACCGGGACACCGAGACCCAGTACTTC
CSVGHRDTETQYF
>TRBV5-6|TRBJ2-1|NA|many
TGTGCCAGCAGCTTGTATAACAATGAGCAGTTCTTC
CASSLYNNEQFF
>TRBV7-4|TRBJ2-7|TRBD2|many
TGTGCCAGCAGCTTAAAGCGGGGGAGCACCTACGAGCAGTACTTC
CASSLKRGSTYEQYF
>TRBV20-1|TRBJ2-7|NA|NA
TGCAGTGCTAGAGATCCTGGCCGGTCCGGCGAGCAGTACTTC
CSARDPGRSGEQYF
>TRBV24-1|TRBJ2-3|NA|many
TGTGCCACCAGTACAAACACAGATACGCAGTATTTT
CATSTNTDTQYF
>TRBV28|TRBJ1-5|NA|many
TGTGCCAGCAGTTTACACCTGGACAGAGACAATCAGCCCCAGCATTTT
CASSLHLDRDNQPQHF
>TRBV5-1|TRBJ1-1|NA|few
TGCGCCAGCAGCTTGGAAGGGGGGGGAGACACTGAAGCTTTCTTT
CASSLEGGGDTEAFF
>TRBV9|TRBJ2-3|NA|many
TGTGCCAGCAGCGTAGAGTTTAGCGGCACAGATACGCAGTATTTT
CASSVEFSGTDTQYF
>TRBV27|TRBJ2-1|TRBD2|few
TGTGCCAGCCTCGGGACTAGCGGGAGGTCCCGCTCCTACAATGAGCAGTTCTTC
CASLGTSGRSRSYNEQFF
>TRBV11-2|TRBJ2-7|TRBD2|many
TGTGCCAGCAGCTTAGCGGGAGGGCCAGGGGAGCAGTACTTC
CASSLAGGPGEQYF
>TRBV5-6|TRBJ1-6|NA|NA
TGTGCCAGCAGCTTGGTGGCAGGGAGTTTCGCTTCACCCCTCCACTTT
CASSLVAGSFASPLHF
>TRBV20-1|TRBJ1-1|NA|many
TGCAGTGCTAGTTCGGGGCGGGACACTGAAGCTTTCTTT
CSASSGRDTEAFF
>TRBV7-6|TRBJ1-3|NA|NA
TGTGCCAGCAGCCCGACTCCGAAACAAAACACCATATATTTT
CASSPTPKQNTIYF
>TRBV5-4|TRBJ2-3|TRBD2|few
TGTGCCAGCAGGCGGACTAGCGGGAGAAAGGTCACAGATACGCAGTATTTT
CASRRTSGRKVTDTQYF
>TRBV5-1|TRBJ2-1|NA|many
TGTGCCAGCAGCTTGGGTACTAGCTCCTACAATGAGCAGTTCTTC
CASSLGTSSYNEQFF
>TRBV12-3/TRBV12-4|TRBJ2-7|NA|many
TGTGCCAGCAGTTTAAGTGGGGGAGAGACCTACGAGCAGTACTTC
CASSLSGGETYEQYF
>TRBV5-1|TRBJ2-3|NA|many
TGCGCCAGCAGCTTGGAATCAGGGCCGGGGGATACGCAGTATTTT
CASSLESGPGDTQYF
>TRBV30|TRBJ1-2|NA|many
TGTGCCTGGACAACCGGGACAACTGGCTATGGCTACACCTTC
CAWTTGTTGYGYTF
>TRBV12-3/TRBV12-4|TRBJ2-7|NA|few
TGTGCCAGCAGCCCCCTGACAGACACCTACGAGCAGTACTTC
CASSPLTDTYEQYF
>TRBV6-1|TRBJ2-5|NA|few
TGTGCCAGCCGAGTGGGGGGTAGGGAGACCCAGTACTTC
CASRVGGRETQYF
>TRBV9|TRBJ1-1|NA|many
TGTGCCAGCAGTGATCTCGTTTATTCTCAGGGACCGAACACTGAAGCTTTCTTT
CASSDLVYSQGPNTEAFF
>TRBV11-2|TRBJ2-2|NA|NA
TGTGCCAGCAGCTTATTCATACCCGGGACACTTTACACCGGGGAGCTGTTTTTT
CASSLFIPGTLYTGELFF
>TRBV5-1|TRBJ2-3|TRBD1|many
TGCGCCAGCAGGGGACAGGGTCCCGCAGATACGCAGTATTTT
CASRGQGPADTQYF
>TRBV29-1|TRBJ1-2|NA|NA
TGCAGCGTTGACCGCACAAATGGCTACACCTTC
CSVDRTNGYTF
>TRBV2|TRBJ2-3|NA|NA
TGTGCCAGCAGTGGAGTGGTTATGGTTAATCCGGATACGCAGTATTTT
CASSGVVMVNPDTQYF
>TRBV7-7|TRBJ2-1|TRBD2|NA
TGTGCTAGCAGCCCAGTCCCGGGACTAGCGGGGGGGCCTGACAATGAGCAGTTCTTC
CASSPVPGLAGGPDNEQFF
>TRBV20-1|TRBJ2-3|NA|NA
TGCAGTGCTAGTTTTGCGGGGTCAGATACGCAGTATTTT
CSASFAGSDTQYF
>TRBV28|TRBJ2-3|NA|NA
TGTGCCAGCAGTTTGGCTAGAATGGGGGGCAGCACAGATACGCAGTATTTT
CASSLARMGGSTDTQYF
>TRBV28|TRBJ2-3|TRBD2|many
TGTGCCAGCAATGCGGGAGAGCCCGATACGCAGTATTTT
CASNAGEPDTQYF
>TRBV28|TRBJ2-7|TRBD2|many
TGTGCCAGCAGTTTATGGTCTAGCGGGGGCCTCTCCTACGAGCAGTACTTC
CASSLWSSGGLSYEQYF
>TRBV6-1|TRBJ1-1|TRBD1|many
TGTGCCAGCAGCGACAGGGTGGGAGCTTTCTTT
CASSDRVGAFF
>TRBV6-1|TRBJ2-3|NA|few
TGTGCCAGCAGTAGCCAGGGGAAGGCGGAAGATACGCAGTATTTT
CASSSQGKAEDTQYF
>TRBV19|TRBJ2-1|TRBD2|NA
TGTGCCAGTAGTAAAGGACTAGCGGGGTTGTTCTTC
CASSKGLAGLFF
>TRBV30|TRBJ1-2|NA|few
TGTGCCTATTACTATCGGGGCTACACCTTC
CAYYYRGYTF
>TRBV3-1|TRBJ1-2|TRBD1|many
TGTGCCAGCAGCCGCTTGACAGGGAACTATGGCTACACCTTC
CASSRLTGNYGYTF
>TRBV20-1|TRBJ2-1|NA|many
TGCAGTGCTGCTAGAGCCGAGCAGTTCTTC
CSAARAEQFF
>TRBV30|TRBJ1-4|NA|many
TGTGCCTGGAGTGTGCGGGAAAAACTGTTTTTT
CAWSVREKLFF
>TRBV19|TRBJ2-7|NA|NA
TGTGCCAGTAGTAGGAGGGGGAACTACGAGCAGTACTTC
CASSRRGNYEQYF
>TRBV5-1|TRBJ2-6|TRBD2|few
TGCGCCAGCAGCTTGGGTACTAGCGGGGACTGGGCCAACGTCCTGACTTTC
CASSLGTSGDWANVLTF
>TRBV5-1|TRBJ2-7|NA|many
TGCGCCAGCAGCTTGGGCGACCCTTATAACGAGCAGTACTTC
CASSLGDPYNEQYF
>TRBV6-2/TRBV6-3|TRBJ1-3|TRBD1|NA
TGTGCCAGCACCACGGGACAGCTCTCTGGAAACACCATATATTTT
CASTTGQLSGNTIYF
>TRBV20-1|TRBJ2-7|NA|NA
TGCAGTGCTTTAGGTCACAGCTCCTACGAGCAGTACTTC
CSALGHSSYEQYF